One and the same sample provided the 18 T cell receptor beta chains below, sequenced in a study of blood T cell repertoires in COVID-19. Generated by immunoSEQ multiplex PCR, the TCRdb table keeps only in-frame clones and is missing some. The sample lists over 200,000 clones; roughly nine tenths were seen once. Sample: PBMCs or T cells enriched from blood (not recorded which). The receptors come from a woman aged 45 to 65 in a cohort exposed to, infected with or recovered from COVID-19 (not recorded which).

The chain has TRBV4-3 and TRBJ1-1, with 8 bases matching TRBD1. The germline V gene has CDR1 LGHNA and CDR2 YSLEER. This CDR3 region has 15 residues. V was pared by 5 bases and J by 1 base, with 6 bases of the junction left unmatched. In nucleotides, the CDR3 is TGCGCCAGCAGCGCCCGGACAGGGAGGAACACTGAAGCTTTCTTT. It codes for CASSARTGRNTEAFF.

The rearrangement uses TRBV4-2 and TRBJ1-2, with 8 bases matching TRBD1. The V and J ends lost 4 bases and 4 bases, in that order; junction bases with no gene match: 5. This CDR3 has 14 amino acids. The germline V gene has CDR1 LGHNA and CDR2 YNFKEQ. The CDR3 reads CASSPGQASYGYTF. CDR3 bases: TGTGCCAGCAGCCCGGGACAGGCTTCCTATGGCTACACCTTC.

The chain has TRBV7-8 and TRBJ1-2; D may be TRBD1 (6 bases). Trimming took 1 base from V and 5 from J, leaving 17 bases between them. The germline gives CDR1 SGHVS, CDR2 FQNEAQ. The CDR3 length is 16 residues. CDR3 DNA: TGTGCCAGCAGCTTAGGACGTCAGGGGAAATCTTATGGCTACACCTTC. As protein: CASSLGRQGKSYGYTF.

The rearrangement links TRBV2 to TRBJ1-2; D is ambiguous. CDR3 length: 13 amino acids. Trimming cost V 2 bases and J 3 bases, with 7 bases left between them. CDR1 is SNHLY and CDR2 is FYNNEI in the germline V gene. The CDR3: CASSEHGDYGYTF. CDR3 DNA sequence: TGTGCCAGCAGTGAACACGGTGACTATGGCTACACCTTC.

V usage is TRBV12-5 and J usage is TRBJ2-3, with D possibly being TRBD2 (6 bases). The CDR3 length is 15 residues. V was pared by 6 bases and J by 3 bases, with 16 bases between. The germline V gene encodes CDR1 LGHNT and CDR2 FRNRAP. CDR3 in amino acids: CASGPGIGGTDTQYF. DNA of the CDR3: TGTGCTAGTGGCCCAGGTATCGGGGGTACAGATACGCAGTATTTT.

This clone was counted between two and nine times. The CDR3 protein is CASSFNDWRSNTGELFF. CDR3 sequence (DNA): TGTGCCAGCAGCTTTAATGACTGGCGCTCGAACACCGGGGAGCTGTTTTTT. This chain connects TRBV13 to TRBJ2-2; D is unresolved. This CDR3 contains 17 residues. Germline V lookup: CDR1 PRHDT, CDR2 FYEKMQ (reference sequence). Trimming took off 3 bases at V and 0 bases at J, with 14 bases between the two ends.

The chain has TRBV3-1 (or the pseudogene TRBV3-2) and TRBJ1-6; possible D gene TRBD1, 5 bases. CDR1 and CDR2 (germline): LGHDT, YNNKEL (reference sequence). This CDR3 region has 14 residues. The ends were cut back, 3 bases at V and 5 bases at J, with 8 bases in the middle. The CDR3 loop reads CASSQGLDNSPLHF. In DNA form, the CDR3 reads TGTGCCAGCAGCCAGGGACTGGATAATTCACCCCTCCACTTT.

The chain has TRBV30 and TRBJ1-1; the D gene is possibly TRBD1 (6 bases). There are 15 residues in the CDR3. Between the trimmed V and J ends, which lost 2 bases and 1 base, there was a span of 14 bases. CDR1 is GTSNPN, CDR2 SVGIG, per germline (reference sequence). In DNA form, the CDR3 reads TGTGCCTGGAGTATTATCGGGACACAGAACACTGAAGCTTTCTTT. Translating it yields CAWSIIGTQNTEAFF.

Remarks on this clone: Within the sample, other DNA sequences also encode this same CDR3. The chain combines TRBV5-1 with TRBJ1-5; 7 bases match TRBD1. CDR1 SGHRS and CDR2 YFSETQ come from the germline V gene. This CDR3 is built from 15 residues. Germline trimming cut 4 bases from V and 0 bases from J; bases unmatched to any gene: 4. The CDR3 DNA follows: TGCGCCAGCAGCCCTGGGACAGTTAGCAATCAGCCCCAGCATTTT. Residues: CASSPGTVSNQPQHF.

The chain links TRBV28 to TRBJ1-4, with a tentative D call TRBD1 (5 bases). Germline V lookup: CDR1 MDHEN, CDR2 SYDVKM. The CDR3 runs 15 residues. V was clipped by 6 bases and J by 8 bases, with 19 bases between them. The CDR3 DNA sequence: TGTGCCAGCAGACCAGCGGGGAGGGGACTGGAAAAACTGTTTTTT. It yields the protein CASRPAGRGLEKLFF.

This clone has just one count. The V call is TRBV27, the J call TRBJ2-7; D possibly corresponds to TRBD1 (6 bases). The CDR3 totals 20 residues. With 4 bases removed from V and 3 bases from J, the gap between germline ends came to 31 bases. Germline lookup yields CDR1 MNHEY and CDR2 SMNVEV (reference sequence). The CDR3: CASSSPPFQGTPQSVYEQYF. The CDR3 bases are TGTGCCAGCAGTTCACCTCCGTTCCAGGGGACACCTCAAAGCGTCTACGAGCAGTACTTC.

As DNA, the CDR3 is TGTGCCAGCAGTTCTGACCCCGGCGGGAGCAATCAGCCCCAGCATTTT. Translation gives CASSSDPGGSNQPQHF. The V call is TRBV6-5, the J call TRBJ1-5, with D hard to call. Between the trimmed V and J ends, which lost 4 bases and 1 base, there was a span of 14 bases. Germline V gene sequence: CDR1 MNHEY, CDR2 SVGAGI. CDR3 length: 16 residues.

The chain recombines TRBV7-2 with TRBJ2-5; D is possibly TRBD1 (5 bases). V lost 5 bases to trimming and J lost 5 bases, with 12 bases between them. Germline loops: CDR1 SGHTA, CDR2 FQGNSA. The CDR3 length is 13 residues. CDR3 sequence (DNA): TGTGCCAGCAGCACCAGGGTTAGCGAGACCCAGTACTTC. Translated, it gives CASSTRVSETQYF.

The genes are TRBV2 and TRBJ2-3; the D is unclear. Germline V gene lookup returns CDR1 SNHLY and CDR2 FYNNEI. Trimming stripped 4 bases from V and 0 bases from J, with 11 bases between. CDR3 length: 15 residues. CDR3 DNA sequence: TGTGCCAGCAGTGGCCGGTGGTCTAGCACAGATACGCAGTATTTT. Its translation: CASSGRWSSTDTQYF.

CDR3 DNA: TGTGCCAGCAGCCGTTACAGGGGATATCCGAACACTGAAGCTTTCTTT. As protein: CASSRYRGYPNTEAFF. The chain has TRBV14 and TRBJ1-1, with 7 nucleotides matching TRBD1. V lost 4 bases to trimming and J lost 1 base; unmatched junction nucleotides: 9. CDR3 length: 16 residues. The germline V gene has CDR1 SGHDN and CDR2 FVKESK.

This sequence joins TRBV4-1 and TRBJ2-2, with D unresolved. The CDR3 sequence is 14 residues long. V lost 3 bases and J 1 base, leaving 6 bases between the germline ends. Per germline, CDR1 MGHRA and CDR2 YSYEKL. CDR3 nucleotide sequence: TGCGCCAGCAGCCATCGACAGAACACCGGGGAGCTGTTTTTT. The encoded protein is CASSHRQNTGELFF.

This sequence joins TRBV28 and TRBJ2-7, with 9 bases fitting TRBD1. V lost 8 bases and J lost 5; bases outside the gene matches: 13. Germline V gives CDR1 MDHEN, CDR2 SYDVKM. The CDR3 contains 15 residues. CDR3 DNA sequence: TGTGCCAGCCTGGAGGACAGGGGATTCCGGGACGAGCAGTACTTC. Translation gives CASLEDRGFRDEQYF.

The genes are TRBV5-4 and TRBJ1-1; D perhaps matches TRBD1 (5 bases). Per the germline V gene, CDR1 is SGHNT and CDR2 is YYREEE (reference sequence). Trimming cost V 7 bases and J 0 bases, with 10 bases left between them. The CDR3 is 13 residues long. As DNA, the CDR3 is TGTGCCAGCGCGACAGATCTGAACACTGAAGCTTTCTTT. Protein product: CASATDLNTEAFF. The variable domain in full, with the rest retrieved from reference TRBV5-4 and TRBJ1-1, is ETGVTQSPTHLIKTRGQQVTLRCSSQSGHNTVSWYQQALGQGPQFIFQYYREEENGRGNFPPRFSGLQFPNYSSELNVNALELDDSALYLCASATDLNTEAFFGQGTRLTVV.